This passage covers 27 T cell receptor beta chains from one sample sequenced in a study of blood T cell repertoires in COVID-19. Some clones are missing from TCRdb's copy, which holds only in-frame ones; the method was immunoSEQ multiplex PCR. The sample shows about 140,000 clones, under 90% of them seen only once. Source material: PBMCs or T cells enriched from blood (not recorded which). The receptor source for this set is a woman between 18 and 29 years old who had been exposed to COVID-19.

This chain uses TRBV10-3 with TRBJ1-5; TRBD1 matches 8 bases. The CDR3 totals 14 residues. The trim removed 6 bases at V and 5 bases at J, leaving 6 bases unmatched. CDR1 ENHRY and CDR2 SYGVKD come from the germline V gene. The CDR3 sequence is CAISPTGGDQPQHF. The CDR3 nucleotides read TGTGCCATCAGCCCTACAGGGGGGGATCAGCCCCAGCATTTT.

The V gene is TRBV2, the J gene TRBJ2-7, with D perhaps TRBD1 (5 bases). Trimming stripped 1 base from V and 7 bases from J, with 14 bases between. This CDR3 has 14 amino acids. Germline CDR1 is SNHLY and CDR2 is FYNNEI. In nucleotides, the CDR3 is TGTGCCAGCAGTGAAGAGGGGCGGCTAACTGAGCAGTACTTC. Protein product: CASSEEGRLTEQYF. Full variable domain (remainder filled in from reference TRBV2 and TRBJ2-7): EPEVTQTPSHQVTQMGQEVILRCVPISNHLYFYWYRQILGQKVEFLVSFYNNEISEKSEIFDDQFSVERPDGSNFTLKIRSTKLEDSAMYFCASSEEGRLTEQYFGPGTRLTVT.

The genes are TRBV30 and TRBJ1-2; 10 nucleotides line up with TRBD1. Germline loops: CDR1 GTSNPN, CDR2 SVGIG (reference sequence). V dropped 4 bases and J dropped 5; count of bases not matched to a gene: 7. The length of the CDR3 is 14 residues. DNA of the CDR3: TGTGCCTGGATTCGACAGGGGGCTGGATATGGCTACACCTTC. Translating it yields CAWIRQGAGYGYTF.

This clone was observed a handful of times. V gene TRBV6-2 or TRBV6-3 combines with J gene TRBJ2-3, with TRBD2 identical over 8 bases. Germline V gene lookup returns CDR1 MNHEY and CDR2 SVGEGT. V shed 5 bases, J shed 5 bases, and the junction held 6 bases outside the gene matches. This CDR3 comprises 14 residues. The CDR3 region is CASSQGLVRDTQYF. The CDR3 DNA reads TGTGCCAGCAGTCAGGGACTAGTGCGAGATACGCAGTATTTT.

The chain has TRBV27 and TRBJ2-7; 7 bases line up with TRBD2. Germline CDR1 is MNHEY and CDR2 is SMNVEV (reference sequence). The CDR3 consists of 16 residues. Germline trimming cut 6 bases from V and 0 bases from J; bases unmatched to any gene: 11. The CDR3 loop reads CASSRKIAGISYEQYF. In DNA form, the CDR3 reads TGTGCCAGCAGCCGAAAAATAGCGGGTATCTCCTACGAGCAGTACTTC.

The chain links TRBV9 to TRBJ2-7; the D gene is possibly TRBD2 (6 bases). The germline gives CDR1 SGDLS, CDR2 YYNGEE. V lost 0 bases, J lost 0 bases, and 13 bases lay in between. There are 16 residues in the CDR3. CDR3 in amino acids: CASSVDGSGSSYEQYF. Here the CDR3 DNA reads TGTGCCAGCAGCGTAGACGGTAGCGGTAGCTCCTACGAGCAGTACTTC.

CDR3 residues: CSAMGQGNEKLFF. The DNA for the CDR3 is TGCAGCGCCATGGGACAGGGAAATGAAAAACTGTTTTTT. V gene TRBV29-1 combines with J gene TRBJ1-4; TRBD1 agrees at 9 bases. The germline CDR1 and CDR2 sequences are SQVTM and ANQGSEA. This CDR3 has 13 amino acids. V trimming: 7 bases; J trimming: 5 bases; junction bases outside the gene matches: 5.

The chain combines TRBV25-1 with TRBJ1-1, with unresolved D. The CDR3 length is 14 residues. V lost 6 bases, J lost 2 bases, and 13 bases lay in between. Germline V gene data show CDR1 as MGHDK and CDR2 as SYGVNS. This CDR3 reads CASRVPEGNTEAFF. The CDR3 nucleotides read TGTGCCAGCAGGGTCCCTGAGGGAAACACTGAAGCTTTCTTT.

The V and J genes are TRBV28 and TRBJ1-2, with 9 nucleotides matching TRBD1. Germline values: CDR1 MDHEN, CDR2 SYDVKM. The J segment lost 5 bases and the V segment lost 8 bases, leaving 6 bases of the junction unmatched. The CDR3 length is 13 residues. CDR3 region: CASGRTGVYGYTF. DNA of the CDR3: TGTGCCAGCGGTAGGACAGGGGTTTATGGCTACACCTTC.

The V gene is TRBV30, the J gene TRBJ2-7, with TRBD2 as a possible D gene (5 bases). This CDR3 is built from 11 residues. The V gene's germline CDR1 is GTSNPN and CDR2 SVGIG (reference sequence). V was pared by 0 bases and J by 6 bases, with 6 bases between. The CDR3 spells CAWSVRVEQYF. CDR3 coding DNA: TGTGCCTGGAGTGTGAGGGTCGAGCAGTACTTC.

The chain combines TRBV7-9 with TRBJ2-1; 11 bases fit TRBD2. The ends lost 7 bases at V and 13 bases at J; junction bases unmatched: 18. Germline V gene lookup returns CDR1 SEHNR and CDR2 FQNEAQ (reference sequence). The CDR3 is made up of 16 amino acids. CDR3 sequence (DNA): TGTGCCAGCACTCGACCCGCCGAGACTAGCGGGGCCCCACAGTTCTTC. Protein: CASTRPAETSGAPQFF.

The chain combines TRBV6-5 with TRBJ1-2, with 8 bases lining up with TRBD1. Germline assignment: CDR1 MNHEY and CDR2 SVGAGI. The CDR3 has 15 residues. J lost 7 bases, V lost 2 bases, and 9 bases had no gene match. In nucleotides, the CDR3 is TGTGCCAGCAGTTACACCTACAGGGGGAGGAGTGGCTACACCTTC. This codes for CASSYTYRGRSGYTF.

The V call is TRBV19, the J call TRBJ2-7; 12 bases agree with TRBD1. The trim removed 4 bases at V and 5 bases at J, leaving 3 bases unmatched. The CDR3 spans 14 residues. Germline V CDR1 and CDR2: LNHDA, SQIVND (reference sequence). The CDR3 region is CASSTRDRGHEQYF. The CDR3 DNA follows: TGTGCCAGTAGTACTCGGGACAGGGGGCACGAGCAGTACTTC.

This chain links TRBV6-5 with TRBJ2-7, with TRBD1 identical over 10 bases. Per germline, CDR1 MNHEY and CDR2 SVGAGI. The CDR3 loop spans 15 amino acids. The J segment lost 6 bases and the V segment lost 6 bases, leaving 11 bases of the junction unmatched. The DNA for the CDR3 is TGTGCCAGCAGCGCCGCCTGGACAGGGGGAAGCGAGCAGTACTTC. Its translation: CASSAAWTGGSEQYF.

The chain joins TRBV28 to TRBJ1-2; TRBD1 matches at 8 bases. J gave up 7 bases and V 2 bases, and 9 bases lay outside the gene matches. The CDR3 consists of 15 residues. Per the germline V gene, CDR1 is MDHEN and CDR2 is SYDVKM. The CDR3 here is CASSLRRTGPGGYTF. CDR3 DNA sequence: TGTGCCAGCAGTTTACGAAGGACAGGGCCGGGTGGCTACACCTTC.

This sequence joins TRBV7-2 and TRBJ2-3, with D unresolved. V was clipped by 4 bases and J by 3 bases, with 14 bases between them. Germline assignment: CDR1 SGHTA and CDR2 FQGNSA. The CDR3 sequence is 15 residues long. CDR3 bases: TGTGCCAGCAGCTCCCTTCAGGTCCCGACAGATACGCAGTATTTT. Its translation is CASSSLQVPTDTQYF.

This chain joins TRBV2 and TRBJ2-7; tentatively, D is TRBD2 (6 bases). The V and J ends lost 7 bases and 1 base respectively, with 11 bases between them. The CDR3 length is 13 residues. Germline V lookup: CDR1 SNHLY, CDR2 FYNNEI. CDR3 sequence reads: CASTRGGSYEQYF. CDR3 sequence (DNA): TGTGCCAGCACCCGTGGAGGGTCCTACGAGCAGTACTTC.

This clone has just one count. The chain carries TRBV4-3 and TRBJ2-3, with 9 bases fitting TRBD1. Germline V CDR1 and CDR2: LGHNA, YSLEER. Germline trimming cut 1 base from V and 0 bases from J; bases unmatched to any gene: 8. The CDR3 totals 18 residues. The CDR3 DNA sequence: TGCGCCAGCAGCCAAGTGATGTTCGGGACAGGGAGCACAGATACGCAGTATTTT. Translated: CASSQVMFGTGSTDTQYF.

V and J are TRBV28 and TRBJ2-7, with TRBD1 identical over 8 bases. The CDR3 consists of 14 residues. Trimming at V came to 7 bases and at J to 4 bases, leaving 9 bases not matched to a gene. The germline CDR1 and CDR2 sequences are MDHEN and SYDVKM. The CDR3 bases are TGTGCCAGCACCCCCGGGACAGGATTATACGAGCAGTACTTC. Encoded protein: CASTPGTGLYEQYF.

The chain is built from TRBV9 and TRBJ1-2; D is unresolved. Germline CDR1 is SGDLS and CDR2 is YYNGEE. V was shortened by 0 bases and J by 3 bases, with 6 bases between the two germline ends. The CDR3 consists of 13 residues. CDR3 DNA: TGTGCCAGCAGCGTAGATACAGACTATGGCTACACCTTC. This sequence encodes CASSVDTDYGYTF.

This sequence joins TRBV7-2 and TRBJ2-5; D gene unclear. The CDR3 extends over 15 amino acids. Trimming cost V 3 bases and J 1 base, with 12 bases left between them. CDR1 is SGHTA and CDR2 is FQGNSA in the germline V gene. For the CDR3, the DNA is TGTGCCAGCAGCTTGAGACTGAATACCCAAGAGACCCAGTACTTC. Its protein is CASSLRLNTQETQYF.

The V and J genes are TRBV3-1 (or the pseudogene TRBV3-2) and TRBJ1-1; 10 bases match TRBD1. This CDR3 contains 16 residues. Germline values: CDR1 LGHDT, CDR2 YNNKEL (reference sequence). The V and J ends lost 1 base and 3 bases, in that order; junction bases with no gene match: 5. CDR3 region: CASSQAWTGGHTEAFF. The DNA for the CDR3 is TGTGCCAGCAGCCAAGCCTGGACAGGGGGGCACACTGAAGCTTTCTTT.

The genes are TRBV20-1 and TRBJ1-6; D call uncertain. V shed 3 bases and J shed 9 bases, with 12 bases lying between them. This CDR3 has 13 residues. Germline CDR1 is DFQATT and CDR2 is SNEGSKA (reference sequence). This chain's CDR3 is CSASLQESSPLHF. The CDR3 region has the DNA TGCAGTGCTAGTCTCCAGGAAAGTTCACCCCTCCACTTT.

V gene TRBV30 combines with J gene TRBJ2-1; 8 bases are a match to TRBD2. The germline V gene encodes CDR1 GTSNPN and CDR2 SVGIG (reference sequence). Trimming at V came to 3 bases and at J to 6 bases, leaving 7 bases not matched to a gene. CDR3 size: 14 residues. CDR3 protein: CAWSAEAGVNEQFF. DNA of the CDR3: TGTGCCTGGAGCGCGGAAGCGGGAGTCAATGAGCAGTTCTTC.

The CDR3 sequence: CASGLDRRPAEQYF. CDR3 bases: TGCGCCAGCGGATTAGACAGGCGTCCCGCCGAGCAGTACTTC. V gene TRBV4-1 combines with J gene TRBJ2-7, with D perhaps matching TRBD1 (6 bases). This CDR3 region has 14 residues. The ends were cut back, 8 bases at V and 6 bases at J, with 20 bases in the middle. CDR1 MGHRA and CDR2 YSYEKL come from the germline V gene.

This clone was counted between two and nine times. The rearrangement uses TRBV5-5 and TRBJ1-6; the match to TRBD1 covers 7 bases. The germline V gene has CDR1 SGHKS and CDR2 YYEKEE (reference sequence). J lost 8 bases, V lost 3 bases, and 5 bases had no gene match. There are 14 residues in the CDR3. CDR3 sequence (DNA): TGTGCCAGCAGCTATGACAGGGCCTATTCACCCCTCCACTTT. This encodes CASSYDRAYSPLHF.

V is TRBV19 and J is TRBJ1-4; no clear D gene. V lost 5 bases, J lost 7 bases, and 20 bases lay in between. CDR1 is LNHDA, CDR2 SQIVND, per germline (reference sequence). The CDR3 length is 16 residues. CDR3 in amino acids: CASSRYPGGLGEKLFF. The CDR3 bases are TGTGCCAGTAGTCGATATCCCGGAGGGTTGGGTGAAAAACTGTTTTTT.